Following are 6 T cell receptor beta chains from one sample sequenced in a study of PD-L1 blockade in urothelial cancer. Time point specified: pretreatment peripheral blood. Here immunoSEQ multiplex PCR was the method, and the copy in TCRdb shows in-frame clones only, minus some. The sample lists 50,000 to 55,000 clones, more than 80% occurring once. Sequences were derived from PBMCs, sampled around atezolizumab (anti-PD-L1) treatment. The receptors originated from a man in his fifties or sixties with urothelial cancer.

This clone was counted between two and nine times. This chain links TRBV28 with TRBJ2-7; D remains unclear. With 2 bases removed from V and 0 bases from J, the gap between germline ends came to 14 bases. The germline CDR1 and CDR2 sequences are MDHEN and SYDVKM. This CDR3 contains 16 residues. CDR3 amino acids: CASSLAVAVSSYEQYF. The CDR3 DNA reads as TGTGCCAGCAGTTTAGCGGTAGCTGTTAGCTCCTACGAGCAGTACTTC.

The chain combines TRBV5-6 with TRBJ1-3; D unclear. Trimming shortened V by 3 bases and J by 0 bases, and 7 bases separated the two germline ends. This CDR3 is 14 amino acids long. Germline values: CDR1 SGHDT, CDR2 YYEEEE. CDR3 region: CASSSVSSGNTIYF. CDR3 DNA: TGTGCCAGCAGCTCGGTTAGCTCTGGAAACACCATATATTTT. Supplemented by reference TRBV5-6 and TRBJ1-3, the full variable domain reads DAGVTQSPTHLIKTRGQQVTLRCSPKSGHDTVSWYQQALGQGPQFIFQYYEEEERQRGNFPDRFSGHQFPNYSSELNVNALLLGDSALYLCASSSVSSGNTIYFGEGSWLTVV.

The gene calls are TRBV28 and TRBJ2-7; the D gene is possibly TRBD2 (6 bases). The CDR3 loop spans 13 amino acids. The V end lost 3 bases, the J end lost 6 bases, and 12 bases lay between the germline ends. The germline V gene has CDR1 MDHEN and CDR2 SYDVKM. The CDR3, as DNA: TGTGCCAGCAGTTTTGCGGGAAGGGTCGAGCAGTACTTC. Protein sequence: CASSFAGRVEQYF.

The gene calls are TRBV15 and TRBJ2-7, with TRBD1 identical over 7 bases. CDR1 LNHNV and CDR2 YYDKDF come from the germline V gene (reference sequence). After removal of 5 bases from V and 1 base from J, the junction contained 8 bases not matched to a gene. The CDR3 spans 15 residues. The CDR3 is CATSPGQIPSYEQYF. For the CDR3, the DNA is TGTGCCACCAGCCCGGGACAGATACCTTCCTACGAGCAGTACTTC.

The chain employs TRBV4-3 and TRBJ2-1; a weak D match, TRBD1 (7 bases). The CDR3 is made up of 15 amino acids. The ends were cut back, 3 bases at V and 3 bases at J, with 12 bases in the middle. Germline V gene sequence: CDR1 LGHNA, CDR2 YSLEER. CDR3 amino acids: CASSQEGQHYNEQFF. As DNA, the CDR3 is TGCGCCAGCAGCCAGGAGGGACAGCACTACAATGAGCAGTTCTTC.

V is TRBV2 and J is TRBJ1-2; D not resolved. Trimming removed 3 bases at V and 3 bases at J, with 5 bases between. CDR3 length: 12 residues. CDR1 and CDR2 (germline): SNHLY, FYNNEI. CDR3 sequence (DNA): TGTGCCAGCAGTGATCCGGACTATGGCTACACCTTC. Residues: CASSDPDYGYTF.